This T cell receptor beta chain stems from a study of shared clonotypes between healthy human individuals. Study-wide background: Three plates were used per donor for CD4 naive, three for CD4 memory, two for CD8 naive and one for CD8 memory.

The input for sorted-subset replicate PCRs was about 200 ng DNA, tens of thousands of T cell genomes. The protocol was immunoSEQ multiplex PCR, while the TCRdb copy is restricted to in-frame clones and leaves out a portion. The sample consists of about 2.3 million clones, 85% to 95% of them appearing once. The ends were cut back, 7 bases at V and 4 bases at J, with 18 bases in the middle. The CDR3 loop spans 15 amino acids. CDR1 and CDR2 (germline): LNHDA, SQIVND (reference sequence). The sequencing input was naive CD4+ T cells from PBMCs. Specified subset: CD45RA+ positively selected. The origin of this receptor is a man aged 18 to 35 in good health. Some clones in this sample may be carry-over from other donors' samples. The chain employs TRBV19 and TRBJ2-3; either TRBD1 or TRBD2 may fit D (5 bases each). The CDR3 region is CASMEASLGADTQYF. DNA for the CDR3: TGTGCCAGTATGGAGGCCTCTTTGGGGGCAGATACGCAGTATTTT.